The clone carrying this TCR beta chain showed up just once. Antigen: not known. Trimming removed 2 bases from V and 5 bases from J, with 12 bases in between. CDR3 size: 14 residues. From germline, CDR1 is MNHEY and CDR2 SMNVEV (reference sequence). This entry belongs to a study of T cell responses to AZD1222 COVID-19 vaccine. Findings and caveats of the study: Researchers report vaccine-associated CD4 TCRs spanning spike, with dominance at 160-218 and 743-854. Clonal diversity may have been underestimated in mostly white British donors. Nearly half of spike-specific TCRs reportedly target unmutated variant regions.

TCRdb's copy holds only in-frame clones and misses some; the assay was immunoSEQ multiplex PCR. The table has about 110,000 clones, around 90% seen once. The sample in question was peripheral blood, obtained on day 0 of MenACWY control vaccination. This TCR derives from an adult in good health. The chain links TRBV27 to TRBJ1-1; tentative D call: TRBD1 (5 bases). The CDR3 spells CASSLTGVGTEAFF. In DNA, the CDR3 is TGTGCCAGCAGTTTAACGGGGGTGGGAACTGAAGCTTTCTTT.